These T cell receptor beta chains were read from a single sample in a study of T cell changes during pregnancy in multiple sclerosis. TCRdb's copy holds only in-frame clones and misses some; the assay was immunoSEQ multiplex PCR. This sample has 90,000 to 100,000 clones, with roughly 90% found just once. This specimen consisted of peripheral blood, obtained in the first trimester of pregnancy. These receptors were collected from a female donor with multiple sclerosis, enrolled in a pregnancy study. Each CDR3 is given with its conserved first and last residue. Fields, in order: V gene, J gene, clone size, D gene, CDR3 DNA, CDR3 protein. D genes are given only for firm matches. Where a row states a size, it is once, few, many or the class of an expanded clone; other rows omit it.

>TRBV27|TRBJ2-7|.|TRBD2
TGTGCCAGCAGTTCCCTGACTAGCAGATCCTACGAGCAGTACTTC
CASSSLTSRSYEQYF
>TRBV19|TRBJ1-2|.|TRBD1
TGTGCCAGTAGACAACCGGGACAGGGGAACTATGGCTACACCTTC
CASRQPGQGNYGYTF
>TRBV9|TRBJ1-2|.|TRBD1
TGTGCCAGCGGCAATGGAGGGGGCGCGGGTGGCTACACCTTC
CASGNGGGAGGYTF
>TRBV5-1|TRBJ2-7|once|TRBD2
TGCGCCAGCAGTGTGACTAGCGGGCCTAACTACGAGCAGTACTTC
CASSVTSGPNYEQYF
>TRBV9|TRBJ2-7|.|TRBD2
TGTGCCAGCAGCGACCCCAGCGGGAGCGGTAACGAGCAGTACTTC
CASSDPSGSGNEQYF
>TRBV5-1|TRBJ2-5|.|.
TGCGCCAGCAGCTATGGCAGGGGACAAGAGACCCAGTACTTC
CASSYGRGQETQYF
>TRBV28|TRBJ2-5|.|TRBD1
TGTGCCAGCAGTTTAGACAGGGTGGAGACCCAGTACTTC
CASSLDRVETQYF
>TRBV7-9|TRBJ1-5|.|.
TGTGCCAGCAGCGCCAGGGGCTCGGCTAGCAATCAGCCCCAGCATTTT
CASSARGSASNQPQHF
>TRBV7-2|TRBJ1-4|.|.
TGTGCCAGCAGCTTAATGGGACACGCTAATGAAAAACTGTTTTTT
CASSLMGHANEKLFF
>TRBV4-1|TRBJ2-2|.|TRBD1
TGCGCCAGCAGCCCGGACAGGGCGAACACCGGGGAGCTGTTTTTT
CASSPDRANTGELFF
>TRBV5-8|TRBJ2-1|.|.
TGTGCCAGCAGCTTGGTGGAGCGTGAAAATGAGCAGTTCTTC
CASSLVERENEQFF
>TRBV19|TRBJ2-6|.|TRBD1
TGTGCCAGTAGTATATTGACAGGGCCTGGGGCCAACGTCCTGACTTTC
CASSILTGPGANVLTF
>TRBV19|TRBJ1-1|.|.
TGTGCCAGTAGTATCGGTCGGACTGAAGCTTTCTTT
CASSIGRTEAFF
>TRBV19|TRBJ1-2|.|.
TGTGCCAGTAGTATCGGGGGGCCCTATGGCTACACCTTC
CASSIGGPYGYTF
>TRBV18|TRBJ1-1|.|.
TGTGCCAGCTCACCACCGCGGACACCTCATCGGGAGGGCACTGAAGCTTTCTTT
CASSPPRTPHREGTEAFF
>TRBV7-7|TRBJ1-1|once|.
TGTGCCAGCAGCTTAATGCAGGGCACTGAAGCTTTCTTT
CASSLMQGTEAFF
>TRBV7-8|TRBJ2-7|.|.
TGTGCCAGCAGCTTAGTGACAGCCGCATCCTACGAGCAGTACTTC
CASSLVTAASYEQYF
>TRBV7-8|TRBJ1-1|few|.
TGTGCCAGCAGCTTCGGGTGGTCCGGGGAGAACACTGAAGCTTTCTTT
CASSFGWSGENTEAFF
>TRBV5-4|TRBJ2-2|.|TRBD1
TGTGCCTCCCGGGACAGTAACACCGGGGAGCTGTTTTTT
CASRDSNTGELFF
>TRBV5-1|TRBJ2-2|.|TRBD1
TGCGCCAGCAGCTCTGCGAGGGGGCGAGACACCGGGGAGCTGTTTTTT
CASSSARGRDTGELFF
>TRBV28|TRBJ1-4|.|.
TGTGCCAGCAGTCGCGCAGGATACGCTAATGAAAAACTGTTTTTT
CASSRAGYANEKLFF
>TRBV6-5|TRBJ2-1|.|TRBD2
TGTGCCAGCGGTAGCGGGAGCTCGCGGGTTGAGCAGTTCTTC
CASGSGSSRVEQFF
>TRBV27|TRBJ2-7|.|.
TGTGCCAGCAGTGATCAGGGGCGCTACGAGCAGTACTTC
CASSDQGRYEQYF
>TRBV5-4|TRBJ2-3|.|.
TGTGCCAGCAGCTTCGGGGGGCCCTCTAGCACAGATACGCAGTATTTT
CASSFGGPSSTDTQYF
>TRBV13|TRBJ2-4|.|.
TGTGCCAGCAGCTTGGCGGGGCCGTCCAAAAACATTCAGTACTTC
CASSLAGPSKNIQYF
>TRBV2|TRBJ1-2|.|TRBD1
TGTGCCAGCCGGGACAGGAACACCTATGGCTACACCTTC
CASRDRNTYGYTF
>TRBV5-4|TRBJ2-5|.|TRBD1
TGTGCCAGCAGCTTTACAGGGGTGGAGACCCAGTACTTC
CASSFTGVETQYF
>TRBV27|TRBJ2-1|.|TRBD2
TGTGCCAGCAGTCCTTTACCGGGACTAGCGGGAGTCTTTGAGCAGTTCTTC
CASSPLPGLAGVFEQFF
>TRBV5-5|TRBJ2-5|.|TRBD2
TGTGCCAGCAGCTGGCTAGCGGGAGAGACCCAGTACTTC
CASSWLAGETQYF
>TRBV27|TRBJ2-6|.|.
TGTGCCAGCAGTTTATCAGGGGTCTCTGGGGCCAACGTCCTGACTTTC
CASSLSGVSGANVLTF
>TRBV9|TRBJ2-3|.|TRBD2
TGTGCCAGCAGCCCTCGACTAGCGGGAGGGCCGGGAGATACGCAGTATTTT
CASSPRLAGGPGDTQYF
>TRBV27|TRBJ2-1|.|.
TGTGCCAGCAGTTTAGCGGGGTACAATGAGCAGTTCTTC
CASSLAGYNEQFF
>TRBV6-1|TRBJ2-7|.|TRBD1
TGTGCCAGCAGTGAATTCGGGACAGGGCCCTACGAGCAGTACTTC
CASSEFGTGPYEQYF
>TRBV5-1|TRBJ2-1|.|TRBD2
TGCGCCAGCAGCTCCCTTGGGAGCGGGAGCGTTAATGAGCAGTTCTTC
CASSSLGSGSVNEQFF
>TRBV5-6|TRBJ2-2|.|TRBD2
TGTGCCAGCTCGCTCGGGACTAGGAGTCGCACCGGGGAGCTGTTTTTT
CASSLGTRSRTGELFF
>TRBV5-1|TRBJ2-5|.|TRBD2
TGCGCCAGCAGCTGGGGCCTCGGTAGCGGGGCTGCCGGTGTGGAGACCCAGTACTTC
CASSWGLGSGAAGVETQYF
>TRBV7-9|TRBJ2-1|.|.
TGTGCCAGCAGCTTAGTTGGGAGCAACAATGAGCAGTTCTTC
CASSLVGSNNEQFF
>TRBV27|TRBJ1-2|.|TRBD1
TGTGCCAGCAGTGGCTACAGGGGTAAGAACTATGGCTACACCTTC
CASSGYRGKNYGYTF
>TRBV6-1|TRBJ2-1|.|.
TGTGCCGGGGGGGGACATACCTACAATGAGCAGTTCTTC
CAGGGHTYNEQFF
>TRBV29-1|TRBJ1-2|.|TRBD1
TGCAGCGTCAAACAGGGGGTCTACGGCTACACCTTC
CSVKQGVYGYTF
>TRBV27|TRBJ1-5|once|.
TGTGCCAGCAGTTTGGAGGGCTATAGCAATCAGCCCCAGCATTTT
CASSLEGYSNQPQHF
>TRBV4-1|TRBJ2-7|.|TRBD1
TGCGCCAGCAGCCAAGAATGGACAGGGCCCTCCTACGAGCAGTACTTC
CASSQEWTGPSYEQYF